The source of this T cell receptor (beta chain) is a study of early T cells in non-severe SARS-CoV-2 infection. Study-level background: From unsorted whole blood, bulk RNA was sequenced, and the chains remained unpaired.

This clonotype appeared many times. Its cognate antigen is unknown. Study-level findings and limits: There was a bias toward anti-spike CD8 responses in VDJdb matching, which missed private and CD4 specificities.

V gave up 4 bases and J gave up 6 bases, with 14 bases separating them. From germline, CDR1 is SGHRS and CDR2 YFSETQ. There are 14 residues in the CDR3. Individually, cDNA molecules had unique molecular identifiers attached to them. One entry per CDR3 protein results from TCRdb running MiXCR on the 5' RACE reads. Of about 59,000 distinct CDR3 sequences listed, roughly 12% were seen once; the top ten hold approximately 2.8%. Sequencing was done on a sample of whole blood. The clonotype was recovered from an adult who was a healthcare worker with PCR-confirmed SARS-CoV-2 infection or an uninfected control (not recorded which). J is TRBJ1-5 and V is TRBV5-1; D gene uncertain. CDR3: CASSLTGVGQPQHF. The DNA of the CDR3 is TGCGCCAGCAGCCTAACTGGGGTCGGTCAGCCCCAGCATTTT.